These 23 T cell receptor beta chains originate from one sample sequenced in a study of beta chain features in type 1 diabetes (dated by TCRdb to between 2018 and 2020). Libraries were prepared through the immunoSEQ multiplex PCR assay. All of the isolated RNA was reverse transcribed with the High Capacity cDNA Reverse Transcription Kit, so expressed TCRB transcripts were sequenced. TCRdb limited this immuneACCESS table to in-frame rearrangements with V and J called. A share of clones is missing; checked studies link under half to unresolved V genes, and the rest is unexplained. The sample data list a few hundred thousand clones, and around 16% of these were observed just once. The top ten clones comprise 0.019% of the sample. Sequencing was performed on naive CD4+ T cells from blood. The sample's cell subset or site label is to be understood as: true naive CD4+ T cells. The receptors stem from a woman aged 18 to 35 in good health.

This clone was found a few times. The chain couples TRBV5-1 to TRBJ2-7; TRBD2 matches 11 bases. CDR3 length equals 16 residues. J lost 3 bases, V lost 4 bases, and 9 bases had no gene match. Germline assignment: CDR1 SGHRS and CDR2 YFSETQ. CDR3 region: CASSPGLAVANYEQYF. The CDR3 region has the DNA TGCGCCAGCAGCCCGGGACTAGCGGTAGCGAACTACGAGCAGTACTTC.

The chain carries TRBV29-1 and TRBJ1-4, with D possibly TRBD1 on 5 matching bases. Germline V lookup: CDR1 SQVTM, CDR2 ANQGSEA. The CDR3 consists of 15 residues. The V end lost 4 bases, the J end lost 3 bases, and 15 bases lay between the germline ends. CDR3 in amino acids: CSVARLDRSNEKLFF. As DNA, the CDR3 is TGCAGCGTTGCTAGACTTGACAGATCTAATGAAAAACTGTTTTTT. Variable domain in full (rest from reference TRBV29-1 and TRBJ1-4): SAVISQKPSRDICQRGTSLTIQCQVDSQVTMMFWYRQQPGQSLTLIATANQGSEATYESGFVIDKFPISRPNLTFSTLTVSNMSPEDSSIYLCSVARLDRSNEKLFFGSGTQLSVL.

The chain uses TRBV4-2 and TRBJ2-1, with D tentatively TRBD2 (5 bases). This CDR3 is built from 16 residues. V gave up 1 base and J gave up 5 bases, with 15 bases separating them. From germline, CDR1 is LGHNA and CDR2 YNFKEQ. The CDR3 loop reads CASSQAWRVNHNEQFF. In nucleotides, the CDR3 is TGTGCCAGCAGCCAAGCATGGCGGGTCAACCACAATGAGCAGTTCTTC.

This clone has only a few counts. The chain couples TRBV7-8 to TRBJ2-6, with D possibly being TRBD2 (6 bases). CDR3 size: 18 residues. Germline values: CDR1 SGHVS, CDR2 FQNEAQ. Trimming stripped 1 base from V and 0 bases from J, with 13 bases between. The CDR3 sequence is CASSLVQVGGSGANVLTF. The DNA of the CDR3 is TGTGCCAGCAGCTTAGTCCAGGTCGGGGGCTCTGGGGCCAACGTCCTGACTTTC.

This clone was observed a handful of times. V usage is TRBV6-1 and J usage is TRBJ2-1, with 7 bases fitting TRBD2. The CDR3 covers 16 residues. The junction had 5 bases not matched to a gene; V was cut back by 3 bases and J by 0 bases. The V gene's germline CDR1 is MNHNS and CDR2 SASEGT. The CDR3 DNA sequence: TGTGCCAGCAGTGACCCTAGCGGAGGCTCCTACAATGAGCAGTTCTTC. The encoded protein is CASSDPSGGSYNEQFF.

The gene calls are TRBV5-6 and TRBJ1-2, with D maybe TRBD1 (6 bases). The CDR3 has 14 amino acids. CDR1 is SGHDT and CDR2 is YYEEEE in the germline V gene. V dropped 1 base and J dropped 8 bases, with 15 bases sitting between them. The CDR3 here is CASSLWGGMRGYTF. The CDR3 DNA follows: TGTGCCAGCAGCTTGTGGGGGGGCATGAGAGGCTACACCTTC.

This clone was counted a few times. This rearrangement joins TRBV28 to TRBJ2-4, with D perhaps matching TRBD1 (5 bases). Germline lookup yields CDR1 MDHEN and CDR2 SYDVKM. The CDR3 has 13 amino acids. V lost 6 bases and J 1 base, leaving 7 bases between the germline ends. The CDR3 DNA reads TGTGCCAGCAGAGGGGCGGCCAAAAACATTCAGTACTTC. As protein: CASRGAAKNIQYF.

This chain links TRBV30 with TRBJ1-1, with 8 nucleotides matching TRBD1. J was trimmed by 0 bases and V by 6 bases; bases with no gene match: 3. CDR3 length equals 13 residues. Germline V gives CDR1 GTSNPN, CDR2 SVGIG (reference sequence). CDR3 bases: TGTGCCTGCACGGGACAGGTGAACACTGAAGCTTTCTTT. Encoded protein: CACTGQVNTEAFF.

V usage is TRBV5-1 and J usage is TRBJ2-2; 7 bases line up with TRBD2. There are 15 residues in the CDR3. V shed 4 bases and J 6 bases; nucleotides not matched to a gene: 9. CDR1 and CDR2 (germline): SGHRS, YFSETQ. DNA of the CDR3: TGCGCCAGCAGCAACCCGCTCGCGGGGGCCGGGGAGCTGTTTTTT. Its translation: CASSNPLAGAGELFF. The whole variable domain, filled in from reference TRBV5-1 and TRBJ2-2, reads KAGVTQTPRYLIKTRGQQVTLSCSPISGHRSVSWYQQTPGQGLQFLFEYFSETQRNKGNFPGRFSGRQFSNSRSEMNVSTLELGDSALYLCASSNPLAGAGELFFGEGSRLTVL.

V gene TRBV5-1 combines with J gene TRBJ2-1; weak D call: TRBD2 (6 bases). The V and J ends lost 5 bases and 4 bases respectively, with 13 bases between them. The CDR3 contains 14 residues. Per germline, CDR1 SGHRS and CDR2 YFSETQ. CDR3 nucleotide sequence: TGCGCCAGCAGTACCGTGGCGGGATACAATGAGCAGTTCTTC. Amino acids: CASSTVAGYNEQFF.

The rearrangement uses TRBV6-6 and TRBJ1-5, with 7 bases matching TRBD1. Losses at the gene ends were 6 bases for V and 7 bases for J; bases not matched to a gene: 9. Germline lookup yields CDR1 MNHNY and CDR2 SVGAGI (reference sequence). The CDR3 consists of 14 residues. CDR3 protein: CASSITGAGQPQHF. In DNA, the CDR3 is TGTGCCAGCAGCATTACAGGGGCTGGACAGCCCCAGCATTTT.

The chain has TRBV5-1 and TRBJ2-6; possibly TRBD2 for D (5 bases). Trimming stripped 6 bases from V and 0 bases from J, with 10 bases between. CDR1 is SGHRS, CDR2 YFSETQ, per germline. There are 15 residues in the CDR3. CDR3 in amino acids: CASNSGSSGANVLTF. The CDR3 DNA is TGCGCCAGCAATTCGGGGTCCTCTGGGGCCAACGTCCTGACTTTC.

The J gene is TRBJ1-5, the V gene TRBV7-8, with 7 bases lining up with TRBD1. V lost 5 bases, J lost 2 bases, and 9 bases stayed unmatched. The CDR3 consists of 16 residues. Germline loops: CDR1 SGHVS, CDR2 FQNEAQ. The CDR3 nucleotides are TGTGCCAGCAGCCCCATCCGACAGGGACGCAATCAGCCCCAGCATTTT. It is translated as CASSPIRQGRNQPQHF.

V usage is TRBV27 and J usage is TRBJ2-1; 7 nucleotides match TRBD2. The germline gives CDR1 MNHEY, CDR2 SMNVEV (reference sequence). Unmatched junction bases numbered 6, after V lost 5 bases and J lost 2 bases. The CDR3 spans 15 residues. The CDR3 region is CASSAGVQTYNEQFF. CDR3 nucleotide sequence: TGTGCCAGCAGTGCGGGGGTCCAAACCTACAATGAGCAGTTCTTC.

This clone was recorded a few times. This chain links TRBV30 with TRBJ2-6; D is perhaps TRBD1 (6 bases). The length of the CDR3 is 18 residues. Germline-derived CDR1 and CDR2 are GTSNPN and SVGIG (reference sequence). Trimming left V 6 bases short and J 0 bases short, with 21 bases between. The CDR3 loop reads CACKGDESGGSGANVLTF. The CDR3 region has the DNA TGTGCCTGTAAGGGGGATGAGAGTGGGGGCTCTGGGGCCAACGTCCTGACTTTC.

This clone appeared once. The CDR3 loop reads CASSQDSDSASTDTQYF. As DNA, the CDR3 is TGCGCCAGCAGCCAAGATAGTGACAGCGCTAGCACAGATACGCAGTATTTT. V gene TRBV4-3 combines with J gene TRBJ2-3; weak D call: TRBD1 (5 bases). V lost 0 bases and J lost 0, with 13 bases in between. Germline V lookup: CDR1 LGHNA, CDR2 YSLEER. This CDR3 is 17 amino acids long.

The V gene is TRBV5-1, the J gene TRBJ2-7; possible D gene TRBD2, 5 bases. This CDR3 is built from 14 residues. Per germline, CDR1 SGHRS and CDR2 YFSETQ. Deletions cut 3 bases from V and 1 base from J, with 11 bases between. The DNA of the CDR3 is TGCGCCAGCAGCTCAAGAGAGCGGTCCTACGAGCAGTACTTC. Translation gives CASSSRERSYEQYF.

To note about this clone: Other DNA sequences within the sample encode an identical CDR3. The chain uses TRBV7-2 and TRBJ2-7; 8 nucleotides match TRBD1. CDR1 is SGHTA, CDR2 FQGNSA, per germline. The CDR3 is made up of 14 amino acids. Losses at the gene ends were 5 bases for V and 0 bases for J; bases not matched to a gene: 3. The CDR3 coding sequence is TGTGCCAGCAGCCGAGACAGGGGCTCCTACGAGCAGTACTTC. Its translation: CASSRDRGSYEQYF.

This rearrangement joins TRBV5-1 to TRBJ2-1; 9 bases agree with TRBD2. V lost 7 bases to trimming and J lost 11 bases; unmatched junction nucleotides: 10. The germline CDR1 and CDR2 sequences are SGHRS and YFSETQ. The CDR3 length is 13 residues. The CDR3: CASRGASGIQQFF. DNA of the CDR3: TGCGCCAGCCGCGGGGCTAGCGGGATTCAGCAGTTCTTC.

The chain has TRBV30 and TRBJ1-5, with unresolved D. This CDR3 is 13 amino acids long. Trimming left V 5 bases short and J 4 bases short, with 12 bases between. Germline CDR1 and CDR2: GTSNPN and SVGIG (reference sequence). The CDR3 region has the DNA TGTGCCTGGGCCCGGGATTCAAATCAGCCCCAGCATTTT. Encoded protein: CAWARDSNQPQHF.

The chain employs TRBV23-1 and TRBJ2-1; unclear D gene. TRBV23-1 is designated an ORF whose function remains uncertain. CDR3 length: 15 residues. V lost 0 bases to trimming and J lost 0 bases, with 6 bases between them. This CDR3 reads CASSQSRGSYNEQFF. The CDR3 DNA is TGCGCCAGCAGTCAATCCCGAGGCTCCTACAATGAGCAGTTCTTC.

There are a few counts of this clone. This chain links TRBV30 with TRBJ1-2; D might be TRBD1 (6 bases). Trimming cost V 8 bases and J 3 bases, with 16 bases left between them. The CDR3 is 13 residues long. CDR1 GTSNPN and CDR2 SVGIG come from the germline V gene (reference sequence). DNA for the CDR3: TGTGCCCAGAAAACAGGGATGGACTATGGCTACACCTTC. It codes for CAQKTGMDYGYTF.

This clone came up a few times. This chain uses TRBV2 with TRBJ2-4; 8 bases line up with TRBD1. Trimming at V came to 4 bases and at J to 8 bases, leaving 7 bases not matched to a gene. From germline, CDR1 is SNHLY and CDR2 FYNNEI. This CDR3 is 14 amino acids long. CDR3 coding DNA: TGTGCCAGCAGTGGTCAGGGGGCAAGGTACATTCAGTACTTC. Translating it yields CASSGQGARYIQYF.